The rows below give T cell receptor beta chains drawn from one sample of a study of T cells of healthy individuals. TCRdb re-called the 5' RACE reads through MiXCR, storing one row per CDR3 protein. The sample lists 90,000 to 100,000 distinct CDR3 sequences, approximately 16% occurring once. The source of these receptors is a human donor in good health. CDR3s include the opening cysteine and the closing phenylalanine or tryptophan. The D gene is left open where the match is weak. The size entry is marked missing in some rows and otherwise reads once, few, many or a size class.

j_call clone_size v_call d_call cdr3_nt cdr3_aa
TRBJ1-5 - TRBV7-9 TRBD1 TGTGCCAGCAGCTCCTCCGGGACAGACAATCAGCCCCAGCATTTT CASSSSGTDNQPQHF
TRBJ2-5 few TRBV28 TRBD2 TGTGCCAGCAGTTTACGCGTGTCTAGCGGGGGGGCAGGAGAGACCCAGTACTTC CASSLRVSSGGAGETQYF
TRBJ1-3 - TRBV25-1 TRBD1 TGTGCCAGCAGAGAGACAGGGTACGGAAACACCATATATTTT CASRETGYGNTIYF
TRBJ1-1 - TRBV10-3 - TGTGCCATCAGTGCGAAGAGGGGTGAAGCTTTCTTT CAISAKRGEAFF
TRBJ2-7 - TRBV5-1 - TGCGCCAGCAGCTTGGCGTCAGGGACGAACTACGAGCAGTACTTC CASSLASGTNYEQYF
TRBJ2-2 - TRBV7-2 TRBD2 TGTGCCAGCAGCTTATCCCCCGCGTTGCGGGGGGGGGAGCTGTTTTTT CASSLSPALRGGELFF
TRBJ2-7 - TRBV5-1 TRBD2 TGCGCCAGCAGCGATCGGACTAGCGGGAGGGCGGGCTCCTACGAGCAGTACTTC CASSDRTSGRAGSYEQYF
TRBJ2-1 - TRBV27 - TGTGCCAGCAGTAGAGGGACCCACTACAATGAGCAGTTCTTC CASSRGTHYNEQFF
TRBJ2-3 - TRBV19 - TGTGCCAGTAGTGTGGATTACAGGGCCACAGATACGCAGTATTTT CASSVDYRATDTQYF
TRBJ2-1 - TRBV20-1 - TGCAGTGCTTTACGGCGTTGGCAGTTCTTC CSALRRWQFF
TRBJ2-2 - TRBV5-1 TRBD2 TGCGCCAGCAGCTCGCCCCAACTAGCGGGAGTCTTGGGCGGGGAGCTGTTTTTT CASSSPQLAGVLGGELFF
TRBJ2-1 many TRBV4-2 TRBD1 TGTGCCAGCAGCCAAGAGTACGGGACAGGGGGAAATGAGCAGTTCTTC CASSQEYGTGGNEQFF
TRBJ2-7 - TRBV19 TRBD2 TGTGCCAGTAGTTCCGGGAGGGCCTTGAGCGAGCAGTACTTC CASSSGRALSEQYF
TRBJ2-7 - TRBV28 - TGTGCCAGCATAGAGGGGAAATGGCCGGCGATTATGGTCTACGAGCAGTACTTC CASIEGKWPAIMVYEQYF
TRBJ2-7 many TRBV4-3 - TGCGCCAGCAGCCAAGATTACTCCCCCTACGAGCAGTACTTC CASSQDYSPYEQYF
TRBJ2-7 many TRBV10-3 - TGTGCCATCAGCCTTGGGACGTCCAGCTCCTACGAGCAGTACTTC CAISLGTSSSYEQYF
TRBJ2-2 many TRBV12-3/TRBV12-4 - TGTGCCAGCAGTTTAGACCGCGGGGAGCTGTTTTTT CASSLDRGELFF
TRBJ2-1 many TRBV5-1 - TGCGCCAGCAGCTTCGACCAATCCAATGAGCAGTTCTTC CASSFDQSNEQFF
TRBJ2-3 few TRBV4-3 - TGCGCCAGCAGCCAGAGTGGGGTGAAGTCAGATACGCAGTATTTT CASSQSGVKSDTQYF
TRBJ2-7 few TRBV10-3 - TGTGCCATCAGTGGGTCCTCCTACGAGCAGTACTTC CAISGSSYEQYF
TRBJ2-4 - TRBV6-5 - TGTGCCAGCACCATCGGTAGAGAAAGGGCGACCGCCAAAAACATTCAGTACTTC CASTIGRERATAKNIQYF
TRBJ2-3 few TRBV28 TRBD1 TGTGCCAGCAGTTTCTTCCTGACAGGGACGCAGTATTTT CASSFFLTGTQYF
TRBJ2-1 - TRBV10-3 - TGTGCCATCAGGGGTCAGGGCGATGAGCAGTTCTTC CAIRGQGDEQFF
TRBJ2-3 - TRBV7-2 - TGTGCCAGCAGCTTAGTGATGACTCAGACAGATACGCAGTATTTT CASSLVMTQTDTQYF